Presented here are 32 T cell receptor beta chains from one specimen sequenced in a study of cytomegalovirus exposure and HLA in healthy donors. Some clones are missing from TCRdb's copy, which holds only in-frame ones; the method was immunoSEQ multiplex PCR. The sample contains 110,000 to 150,000 clones, around 85% of which appear only once. Sequencing was performed on PBMCs. Source of these receptors: a young man in good health and CMV-seronegative.

The chain has TRBV27 and TRBJ1-2, with 7 bases identical to TRBD1. CDR3 length equals 16 residues. Trimming at V came to 6 bases and at J to 2 bases, leaving 12 bases not matched to a gene. Germline loops: CDR1 MNHEY, CDR2 SMNVEV (reference sequence). The CDR3, as DNA: TGTGCCAGCAGACCTACCTGGGACAGCTTAAACTATGGCTACACCTTC. Its protein product is CASRPTWDSLNYGYTF.

This chain connects TRBV6-1 to TRBJ1-3; 8 bases line up with TRBD1. Germline assignment: CDR1 MNHNS and CDR2 SASEGT. The CDR3 consists of 15 residues. Trimming removed 6 bases from V and 0 bases from J; junction bases left unmatched: 4. The CDR3 protein is CASSRDRSSGNTIYF. The DNA for the CDR3 is TGTGCCAGCAGCCGGGACAGGAGCTCTGGAAACACCATATATTTT.

This rearrangement joins TRBV18 to TRBJ2-7, with 7 bases fitting TRBD2. The V and J ends lost 3 bases and 3 bases, in that order; junction bases with no gene match: 8. This CDR3 has 15 amino acids. CDR1 and CDR2 from the germline V gene are KGHSH and LQKENI. CDR3 DNA sequence: TGTGCCAGCTCACCGGGACTACAAACCCTCTACGAGCAGTACTTC. As protein: CASSPGLQTLYEQYF.

The chain uses TRBV5-4 and TRBJ2-5, with 7 bases that match TRBD1. V gave up 2 bases and J gave up 5 bases; unmatched junction bases: 6. Germline loops: CDR1 SGHNT, CDR2 YYREEE (reference sequence). The CDR3 is made up of 14 amino acids. The CDR3 DNA sequence: TGTGCCAGCAGCTTTCAGGCAGGGGGTGAGACCCAGTACTTC. Its translation is CASSFQAGGETQYF.

The chain joins TRBV9 to TRBJ2-3; a possible D gene is TRBD2 (6 bases). V was shortened by 6 bases and J by 4 bases, with 21 bases between the two germline ends. CDR3 length: 16 amino acids. CDR1 is SGDLS, CDR2 YYNGEE, per germline. The CDR3 DNA reads TGTGCCAGCACCCCGAGGGCTCCCGGGAGCCCAGATACGCAGTATTTT. The encoded protein is CASTPRAPGSPDTQYF.

V and J are TRBV25-1 and TRBJ1-6, with D uncertain. The CDR3 extends over 15 amino acids. Trimming took off 1 base at V and 14 bases at J, with 18 bases between the two ends. Germline V gene data show CDR1 as MGHDK and CDR2 as SYGVNS. The CDR3 here is CASSESGGYDSSLHF. The CDR3, as DNA: TGTGCCAGCAGTGAATCTGGCGGATACGATTCGTCCCTCCACTTT.

This clone appeared a few times. V and J are TRBV10-1 and TRBJ2-3; 9 nucleotides match TRBD1. This CDR3 is 16 amino acids long. V lost 4 bases and J lost 6; bases outside the gene matches: 11. Germline V gene sequence: CDR1 WNHNN, CDR2 SYGVQD (reference sequence). The CDR3 nucleotides are TGCGCCAGCAGTGCCAAGACCGGGACAGGGTCGGATACGCAGTATTTT. This encodes CASSAKTGTGSDTQYF.

The chain is built from TRBV6-1 and TRBJ2-3; TRBD2 matches 8 bases. The CDR3 loop spans 16 amino acids. From germline, CDR1 is MNHNS and CDR2 SASEGT. V gave up 3 bases and J gave up 0 bases; unmatched junction bases: 5. CDR3 protein: CASSDLRGDSTDTQYF. The CDR3 nucleotides are TGTGCCAGCAGTGACTTGCGGGGGGACAGCACAGATACGCAGTATTTT.

The chain has TRBV4-2 and TRBJ2-5, with TRBD1 matching 10 bases. This CDR3 spans 16 amino acids. Per germline, CDR1 LGHNA and CDR2 YNFKEQ. Unmatched junction bases numbered 11, after V lost 0 bases and J lost 10 bases. The CDR3 region has the DNA TGTGCCAGCAGCCAAGAGTCCCCCCAGGGACAGGGGTACCAGTACTTC. Its protein is CASSQESPQGQGYQYF.

V is TRBV5-1 and J is TRBJ2-2; D may be TRBD2 (6 bases). The CDR3 is 15 residues long. Germline loops: CDR1 SGHRS, CDR2 YFSETQ. Trimming took off 1 base at V and 5 bases at J, with 12 bases between the two ends. The CDR3 sequence: CASSLWGENTGELFF. The CDR3 DNA follows: TGCGCCAGCAGCTTGTGGGGGGAGAATACCGGGGAGCTGTTTTTT.

Written as DNA, the CDR3 is TGCGCCAGCAGCTGGGACTTACGGTATGGCTACACCTTC. This sequence encodes CASSWDLRYGYTF. This rearrangement joins TRBV5-1 to TRBJ1-2, with D perhaps matching TRBD1 (5 bases). Trimming removed 3 bases at V and 5 bases at J, with 11 bases between. This CDR3 region has 13 residues. Germline values: CDR1 SGHRS, CDR2 YFSETQ.

The chain employs TRBV30 and TRBJ2-1; D gene ambiguous. This CDR3 comprises 14 residues. The V and J ends lost 2 bases and 6 bases respectively, with 14 bases between them. From germline, CDR1 is GTSNPN and CDR2 SVGIG (reference sequence). The CDR3 region has the DNA TGTGCCTGGAGTATGTCTAGAAGAGGCAATGAGCAGTTCTTC. It is translated as CAWSMSRRGNEQFF.

The chain is built from TRBV6-1 and TRBJ1-1; D perhaps matches TRBD1 (5 bases). This CDR3 contains 12 residues. V lost 6 bases, J lost 7 bases, and 12 bases lay in between. Germline V gene lookup returns CDR1 MNHNS and CDR2 SASEGT. DNA of the CDR3: TGTGCCAGCAGATTCCAGGGAAGTGAAGCTTTCTTT. This gives the protein CASRFQGSEAFF.

The CDR3 sequence: CASSLGSGLSQPQHF. The CDR3 DNA sequence: TGCGCCAGCAGCTTGGGGTCGGGGTTGAGTCAGCCCCAGCATTTT. The chain joins TRBV5-1 to TRBJ1-5; no firm D call. CDR3 length: 15 amino acids. The V end was cut by 0 bases, the J end by 6 bases, with 13 bases between. Germline V gene lookup returns CDR1 SGHRS and CDR2 YFSETQ. Full variable domain (outside the CDR3, taken from reference TRBV5-1 and TRBJ1-5): KAGVTQTPRYLIKTRGQQVTLSCSPISGHRSVSWYQQTPGQGLQFLFEYFSETQRNKGNFPGRFSGRQFSNSRSEMNVSTLELGDSALYLCASSLGSGLSQPQHFGDGTRLSIL.

In this sample, this clone turned up once. The V gene is TRBV7-7, the J gene TRBJ2-5; D unclear. Germline CDR1 and CDR2: SSHAT and FNYEAQ (reference sequence). V was trimmed by 2 bases and J by 5 bases, leaving 15 bases between them. CDR3 length: 15 residues. The CDR3 sequence: CASSLLGSPEETQYF. CDR3 nucleotide sequence: TGTGCCAGCAGCTTACTCGGAAGCCCGGAGGAGACCCAGTACTTC. Drawing the rest from reference TRBV7-7 and TRBJ2-5, the complete variable domain is GAGVSQSPRYKVTKRGQDVTLRCDPISSHATLYWYQQALGQGPEFLTYFNYEAQPDKSGLPSDRFSAERPEGSISTLTIQRTEQRDSAMYRCASSLLGSPEETQYFGPGTRLLVL.

V and J are TRBV7-2 and TRBJ2-2; TRBD1 matches 7 bases. The germline CDR1 and CDR2 sequences are SGHTA and FQGNSA. V lost 2 bases and J lost 4; bases outside the gene matches: 7. CDR3 size: 16 residues. The CDR3: CASSLRQGIGTGELFF. CDR3 nucleotide sequence: TGTGCCAGCAGCTTACGACAGGGTATCGGCACCGGGGAGCTGTTTTTT.

The chain has TRBV5-4 and TRBJ1-1; 9 bases agree with TRBD1. Germline trimming cut 1 base from V and 8 bases from J; bases unmatched to any gene: 6. CDR1 and CDR2 (germline): SGHNT, YYREEE (reference sequence). The CDR3 spans 14 residues. CDR3 coding DNA: TGTGCCAGCAGCTTGCCGGGACAGGGCGTCGAAGCTTTCTTT. This sequence encodes CASSLPGQGVEAFF.

This clone was counted between two and nine times. The rearrangement uses TRBV18 and TRBJ2-7, with no clear D. Per the germline V gene, CDR1 is KGHSH and CDR2 is LQKENI. Trimming removed 2 bases at V and 6 bases at J, with 11 bases between. CDR3 length: 13 residues. This CDR3 reads CASSPSQGVEQYF. In DNA, the CDR3 is TGTGCCAGCTCACCATCGCAAGGAGTCGAGCAGTACTTC. The whole variable domain, filled in from reference TRBV18 and TRBJ2-7, reads NAGVMQNPRHLVRRRGQEARLRCSPMKGHSHVYWYRQLPEEGLKFMVYLQKENIIDESGMPKERFSAEFPKEGPSILRIQQVVRGDSAAYFCASSPSQGVEQYFGPGTRLTVT.

The V and J genes are TRBV21-1 and TRBJ1-1. TRBV21-1 is a pseudogene segment. CDR3 length: 14 amino acids. The CDR3 nucleotides are TGTGCCAGCAGCGGGCGGGCCTGGAACACTGAAGCTTTCTTT. Protein product: CASSGRAWNTEAFF.

This clone has a single count. The chain recombines TRBV5-6 with TRBJ2-7; no reliable D call. Per the germline V gene, CDR1 is SGHDT and CDR2 is YYEEEE. The CDR3 covers 13 residues. V gave up 0 bases and J gave up 2 bases, with 6 bases separating them. For the CDR3, the DNA is TGTGCCAGCAGCTTGGAACAAGCCTACGAGCAGTACTTC. It yields the protein CASSLEQAYEQYF.

This clone was seen a single time. The rearrangement uses TRBV6-1 and TRBJ1-4; the D is unclear. This CDR3 is built from 14 residues. The V end was cut by 2 bases, the J end by 5 bases, with 9 bases between. The V gene's germline CDR1 is MNHNS and CDR2 SASEGT. CDR3 coding DNA: TGTGCCAGCAGTGAATCTCGGTCGAATGAAAAACTGTTTTTT. Translating it yields CASSESRSNEKLFF.

Written as DNA, the CDR3 is TGTGCCAGCAGTTACAAAGGAGACTATGGCTACACCTTC. It encodes CASSYKGDYGYTF. This sequence joins TRBV27 and TRBJ1-2; no clear D. The CDR3 is made up of 13 amino acids. V was pared by 4 bases and J by 3 bases, with 9 bases between. Per germline, CDR1 MNHEY and CDR2 SMNVEV (reference sequence).

The chain combines TRBV7-7 with TRBJ2-2; TRBD2 agrees at 11 bases. Germline V gives CDR1 SSHAT, CDR2 FNYEAQ (reference sequence). Unmatched junction bases numbered 4, after V lost 0 bases and J lost 4 bases. There are 17 residues in the CDR3. CDR3 DNA: TGTGCCAGCAGCTTAGCACTAGCGGGAGATTCCACCGGGGAGCTGTTTTTT. This translates into CASSLALAGDSTGELFF. Variable domain in full (rest from reference TRBV7-7 and TRBJ2-2): GAGVSQSPRYKVTKRGQDVTLRCDPISSHATLYWYQQALGQGPEFLTYFNYEAQPDKSGLPSDRFSAERPEGSISTLTIQRTEQRDSAMYRCASSLALAGDSTGELFFGEGSRLTVL.

The gene calls are TRBV6-5 and TRBJ1-2; 7 bases line up with TRBD1. The V gene's germline CDR1 is MNHEY and CDR2 SVGAGI. CDR3 size: 14 residues. Trimming removed 5 bases from V and 4 bases from J; junction bases left unmatched: 7. This chain's CDR3 is CASSTKTGPYGYTF. The CDR3 DNA sequence: TGTGCCAGCAGTACGAAGACAGGGCCCTATGGCTACACCTTC.

This chain links TRBV6-1 with TRBJ1-5; 7 bases fit TRBD1. Per the germline V gene, CDR1 is MNHNS and CDR2 is SASEGT. The J segment lost 2 bases and the V segment lost 8 bases, leaving 9 bases of the junction unmatched. The CDR3 spans 15 residues. The CDR3 DNA reads TGTGCCAGCGGACAGGAATTGTTTGGCAATCAGCCCCAGCATTTT. Its translation: CASGQELFGNQPQHF.

This chain connects TRBV5-5 to TRBJ2-7, with 10 nucleotides matching TRBD1. CDR1 SGHKS and CDR2 YYEKEE come from the germline V gene (reference sequence). The CDR3 loop spans 14 amino acids. The V gene end was trimmed by 4 bases and the J gene end by 2 bases; junction bases not matched to a gene: 3. CDR3 sequence: CASSPGTGAYEQYF. The CDR3 DNA is TGTGCCAGCAGCCCCGGGACAGGGGCCTACGAGCAGTACTTC.

This rearrangement joins TRBV28 to TRBJ2-7; D might be TRBD2 (5 bases). The CDR3 totals 15 residues. The ends were cut back, 7 bases at V and 1 base at J, with 17 bases in the middle. Germline V gene sequence: CDR1 MDHEN, CDR2 SYDVKM. In DNA, the CDR3 is TGTGCCAGCATCGAGGCCGGGATGGCGTCCTACGAGCAGTACTTC. Translating it yields CASIEAGMASYEQYF.

In this sample, this clone turned up a few times. The gene calls are TRBV7-9 and TRBJ2-3; D is ambiguous. Germline lookup yields CDR1 SEHNR and CDR2 FQNEAQ (reference sequence). The length of the CDR3 is 11 residues. Trimming stripped 5 bases from V and 6 bases from J, with 6 bases between. CDR3 nucleotide sequence: TGTGCCAGCAGCCGGTGGGATACGCAGTATTTT. Protein product: CASSRWDTQYF.

The CDR3 protein is CASSQQSARTGGTVEPLAQHF. The CDR3 nucleotides read TGCGCCAGCAGCCAACAATCTGCCCGGACAGGAGGGACAGTTGAACCGCTGGCCCAGCATTTT. The V call is TRBV4-1, the J call TRBJ1-5; 7 positions agree with TRBD1. Germline values: CDR1 MGHRA, CDR2 YSYEKL. This CDR3 has 21 residues. The junction had 30 bases not matched to a gene; V was cut back by 2 bases and J by 11 bases.

V gene TRBV19 combines with J gene TRBJ1-3, with D maybe TRBD1 (5 bases). V lost 3 bases and J lost 0, with 9 bases in between. Germline V CDR1 and CDR2: LNHDA, SQIVND (reference sequence). The CDR3 is made up of 15 amino acids. CDR3 sequence: CASSMRRDSGNTIYF. CDR3 bases: TGTGCCAGTAGTATGCGCAGGGACTCTGGAAACACCATATATTTT.

The chain has TRBV19 and TRBJ2-7; 10 nucleotides match TRBD2. The CDR3 is 15 residues long. J lost 6 bases, V lost 5 bases, and 10 bases had no gene match. Per germline, CDR1 LNHDA and CDR2 SQIVND (reference sequence). The CDR3 DNA follows: TGTGCCAGTAGTCAAGGGCTAGCGGGGGTCGGCGAGCAGTACTTC. Its translation is CASSQGLAGVGEQYF.

CDR3 DNA: TGTGCCAGTAGTGCCCGCCTCAGGGGAACCGGGGAGCTGTTTTTT. It yields the protein CASSARLRGTGELFF. The chain links TRBV19 to TRBJ2-2; the D gene is possibly TRBD1 (6 bases). The V gene lost 5 bases and the J gene lost 5 bases, with 15 bases spanning the gap. Germline CDR1 LNHDA, CDR2 SQIVND (reference sequence). This CDR3 has 15 residues.